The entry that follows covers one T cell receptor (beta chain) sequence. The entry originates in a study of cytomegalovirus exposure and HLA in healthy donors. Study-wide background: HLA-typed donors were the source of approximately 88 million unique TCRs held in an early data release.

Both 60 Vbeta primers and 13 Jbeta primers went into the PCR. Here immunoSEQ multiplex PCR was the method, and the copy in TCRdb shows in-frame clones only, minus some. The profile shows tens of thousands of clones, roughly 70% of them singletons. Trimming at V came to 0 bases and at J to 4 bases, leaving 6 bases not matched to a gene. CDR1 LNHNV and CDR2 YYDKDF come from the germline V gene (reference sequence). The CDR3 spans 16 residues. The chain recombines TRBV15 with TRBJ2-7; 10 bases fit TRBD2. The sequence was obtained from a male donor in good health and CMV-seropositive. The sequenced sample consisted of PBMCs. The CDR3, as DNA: TGTGCCACCAGCAGAGAAGCGGGAGGGATCGGTTACGAGCAGTACTTC. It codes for CATSREAGGIGYEQYF.